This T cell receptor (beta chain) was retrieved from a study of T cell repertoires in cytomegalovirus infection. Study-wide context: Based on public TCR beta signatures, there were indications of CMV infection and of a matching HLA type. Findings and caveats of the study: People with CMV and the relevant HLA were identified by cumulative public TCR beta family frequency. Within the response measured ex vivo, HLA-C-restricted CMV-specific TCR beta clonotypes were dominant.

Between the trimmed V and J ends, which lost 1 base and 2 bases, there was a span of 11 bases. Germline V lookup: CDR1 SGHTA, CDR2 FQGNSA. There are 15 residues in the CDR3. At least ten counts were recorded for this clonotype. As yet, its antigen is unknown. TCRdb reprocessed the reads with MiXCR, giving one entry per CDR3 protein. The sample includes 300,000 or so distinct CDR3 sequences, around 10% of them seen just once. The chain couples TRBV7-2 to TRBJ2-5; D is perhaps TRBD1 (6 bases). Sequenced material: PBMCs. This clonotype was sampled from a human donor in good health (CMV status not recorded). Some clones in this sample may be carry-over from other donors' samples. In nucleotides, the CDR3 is TGTGCCAGCAGCTTAGTTACAGGGATACAAGAGACCCAGTACTTC. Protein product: CASSLVTGIQETQYF.